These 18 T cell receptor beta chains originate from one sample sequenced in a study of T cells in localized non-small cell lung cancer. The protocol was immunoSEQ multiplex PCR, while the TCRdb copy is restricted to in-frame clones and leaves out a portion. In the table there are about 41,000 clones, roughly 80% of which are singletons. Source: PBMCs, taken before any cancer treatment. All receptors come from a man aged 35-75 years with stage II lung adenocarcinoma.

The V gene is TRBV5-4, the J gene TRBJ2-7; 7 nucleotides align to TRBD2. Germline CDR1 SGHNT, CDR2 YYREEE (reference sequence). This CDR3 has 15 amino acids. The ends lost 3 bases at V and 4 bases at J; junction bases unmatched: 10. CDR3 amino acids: CASSSGGLAEYEQYF. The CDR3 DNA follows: TGTGCCAGCAGCTCTGGTGGGCTAGCGGAGTACGAGCAGTACTTC.

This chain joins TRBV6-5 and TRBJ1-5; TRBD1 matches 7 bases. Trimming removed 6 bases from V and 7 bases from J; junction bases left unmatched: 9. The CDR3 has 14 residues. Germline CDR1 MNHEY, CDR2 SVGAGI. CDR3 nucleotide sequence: TGTGCCAGCAGCCTAACAGGGGCGGGCCAGCCCCAGCATTTT. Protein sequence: CASSLTGAGQPQHF.

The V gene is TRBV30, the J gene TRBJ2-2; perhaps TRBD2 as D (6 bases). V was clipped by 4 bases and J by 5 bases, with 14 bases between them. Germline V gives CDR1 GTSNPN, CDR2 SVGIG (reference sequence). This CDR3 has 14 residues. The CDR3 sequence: CAWKGLLRTGELFF. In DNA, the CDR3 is TGTGCCTGGAAGGGACTCCTTAGGACCGGGGAGCTGTTTTTT.

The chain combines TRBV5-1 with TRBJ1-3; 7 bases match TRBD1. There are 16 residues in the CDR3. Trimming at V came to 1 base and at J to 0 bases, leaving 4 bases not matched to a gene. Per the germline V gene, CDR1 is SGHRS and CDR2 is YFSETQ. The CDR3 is CASSLSGTASGNTIYF. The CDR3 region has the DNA TGCGCCAGCAGCTTGTCCGGGACAGCCTCTGGAAACACCATATATTTT.

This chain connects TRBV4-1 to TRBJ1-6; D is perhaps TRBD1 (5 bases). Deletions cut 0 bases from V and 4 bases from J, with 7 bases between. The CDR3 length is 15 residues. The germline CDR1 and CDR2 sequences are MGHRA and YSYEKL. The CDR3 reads CASSQEGVYNSPLHF. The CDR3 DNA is TGCGCCAGCAGCCAAGAGGGGGTTTATAATTCACCCCTCCACTTT.

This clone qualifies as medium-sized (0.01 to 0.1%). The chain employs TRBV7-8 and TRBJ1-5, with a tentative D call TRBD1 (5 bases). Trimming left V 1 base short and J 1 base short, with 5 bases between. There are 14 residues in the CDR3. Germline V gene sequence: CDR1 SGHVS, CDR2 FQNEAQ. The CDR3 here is CASSLEGSNQPQHF. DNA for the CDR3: TGTGCCAGCAGCTTAGAGGGGAGCAATCAGCCCCAGCATTTT.

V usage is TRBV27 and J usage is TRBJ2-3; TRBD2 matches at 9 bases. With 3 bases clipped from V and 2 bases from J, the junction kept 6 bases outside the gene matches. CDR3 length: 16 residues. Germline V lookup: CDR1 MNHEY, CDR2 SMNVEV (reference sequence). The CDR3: CASSFGAGGSTDTQYF. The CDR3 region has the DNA TGTGCCAGCAGTTTTGGGGCGGGGGGGTCCACAGATACGCAGTATTTT.

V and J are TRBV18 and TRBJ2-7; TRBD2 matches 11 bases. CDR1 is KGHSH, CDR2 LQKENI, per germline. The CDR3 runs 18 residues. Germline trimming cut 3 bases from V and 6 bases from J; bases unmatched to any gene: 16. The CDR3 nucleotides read TGTGCCAGCTCACCCCAGGCTACTAGCGGGAGTTTAGTCGCCGAGCAGTACTTC. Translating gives CASSPQATSGSLVAEQYF.

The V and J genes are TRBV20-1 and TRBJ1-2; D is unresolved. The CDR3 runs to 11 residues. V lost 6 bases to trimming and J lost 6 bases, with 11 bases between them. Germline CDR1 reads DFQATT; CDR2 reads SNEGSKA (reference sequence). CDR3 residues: CSAKTFNGYTF. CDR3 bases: TGCAGTGCAAAAACCTTCAATGGCTACACCTTC.

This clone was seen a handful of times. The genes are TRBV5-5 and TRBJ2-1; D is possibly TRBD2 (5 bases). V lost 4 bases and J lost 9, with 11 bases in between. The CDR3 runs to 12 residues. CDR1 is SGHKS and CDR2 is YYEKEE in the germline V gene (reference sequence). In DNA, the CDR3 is TGTGCCAGCAGCACCTACGCGGGTGAGCAGTTCTTC. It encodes CASSTYAGEQFF.

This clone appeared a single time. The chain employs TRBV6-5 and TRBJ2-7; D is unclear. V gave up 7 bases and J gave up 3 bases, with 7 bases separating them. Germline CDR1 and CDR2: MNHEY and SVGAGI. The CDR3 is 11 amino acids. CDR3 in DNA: TGTGCCAGCACCGAAGGCTACGAGCAGTACTTC. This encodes CASTEGYEQYF.

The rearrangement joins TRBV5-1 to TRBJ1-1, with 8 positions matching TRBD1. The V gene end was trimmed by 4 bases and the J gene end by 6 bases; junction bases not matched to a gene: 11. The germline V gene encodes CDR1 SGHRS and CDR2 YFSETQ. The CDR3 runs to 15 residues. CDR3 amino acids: CASSLGQGSASEAFF. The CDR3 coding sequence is TGCGCCAGCAGCCTAGGACAGGGATCGGCCTCTGAAGCTTTCTTT.

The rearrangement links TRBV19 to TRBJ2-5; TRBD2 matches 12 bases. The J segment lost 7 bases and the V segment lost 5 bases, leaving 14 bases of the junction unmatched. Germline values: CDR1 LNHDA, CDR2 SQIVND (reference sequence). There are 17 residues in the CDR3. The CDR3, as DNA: TGTGCCAGTAGTTCAAGGACTAGCGGGGACTTTTTTATGACCCAGTACTTC. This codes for CASSSRTSGDFFMTQYF.

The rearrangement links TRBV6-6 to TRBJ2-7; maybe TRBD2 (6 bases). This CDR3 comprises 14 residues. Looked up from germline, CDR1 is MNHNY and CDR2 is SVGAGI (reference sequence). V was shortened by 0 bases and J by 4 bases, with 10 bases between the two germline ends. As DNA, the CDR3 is TGTGCCAGCAGTTACTCGGAGGGGTGGTACGAGCAGTACTTC. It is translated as CASSYSEGWYEQYF.

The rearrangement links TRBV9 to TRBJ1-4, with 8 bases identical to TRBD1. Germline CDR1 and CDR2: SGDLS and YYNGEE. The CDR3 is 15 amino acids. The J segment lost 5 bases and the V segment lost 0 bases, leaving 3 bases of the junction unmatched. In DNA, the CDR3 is TGTGCCAGCAGCGTAGCGGACAGGGAAAATGAAAAACTGTTTTTT. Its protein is CASSVADRENEKLFF.

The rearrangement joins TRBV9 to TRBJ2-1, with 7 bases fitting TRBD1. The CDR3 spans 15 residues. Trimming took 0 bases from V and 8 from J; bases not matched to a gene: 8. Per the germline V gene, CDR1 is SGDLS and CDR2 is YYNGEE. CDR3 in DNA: TGTGCCAGCAGCGTAGAGGGCAGGGGGTTTGATGAGCAGTTCTTC. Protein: CASSVEGRGFDEQFF.

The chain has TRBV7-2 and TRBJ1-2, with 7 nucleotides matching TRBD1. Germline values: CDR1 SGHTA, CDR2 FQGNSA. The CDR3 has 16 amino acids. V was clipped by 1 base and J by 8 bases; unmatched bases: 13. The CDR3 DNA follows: TGTGCCAGCAGCTTAGAGCCGGGGCAGGGGGATAAGGGCTACACCTTC. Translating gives CASSLEPGQGDKGYTF. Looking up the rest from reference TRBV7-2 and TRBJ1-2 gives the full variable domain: GAGVSQSPSNKVTEKGKDVELRCDPISGHTALYWYRQSLGQGLEFLIYFQGNSAPDKSGLPSDRFSAERTGGSVSTLTIQRTQQEDSAVYLCASSLEPGQGDKGYTFGSGTRLTVV.

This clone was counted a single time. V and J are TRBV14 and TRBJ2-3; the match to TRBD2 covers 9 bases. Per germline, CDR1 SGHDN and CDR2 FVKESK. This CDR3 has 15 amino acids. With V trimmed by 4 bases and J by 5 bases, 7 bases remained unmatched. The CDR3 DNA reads TGTGCCAGCAGCCCTCTAGCGGGGAGTGAAGATACGCAGTATTTT. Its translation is CASSPLAGSEDTQYF.